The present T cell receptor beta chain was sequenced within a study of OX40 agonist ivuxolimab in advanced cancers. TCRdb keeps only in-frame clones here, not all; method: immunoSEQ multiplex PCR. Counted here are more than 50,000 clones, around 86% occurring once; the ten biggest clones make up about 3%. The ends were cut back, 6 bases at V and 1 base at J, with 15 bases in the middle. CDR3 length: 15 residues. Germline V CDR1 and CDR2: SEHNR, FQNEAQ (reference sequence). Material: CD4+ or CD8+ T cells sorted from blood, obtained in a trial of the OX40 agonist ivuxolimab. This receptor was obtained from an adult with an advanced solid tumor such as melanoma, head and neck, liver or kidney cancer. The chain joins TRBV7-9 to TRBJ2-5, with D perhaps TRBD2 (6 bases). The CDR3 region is CASSLNGGAQETQYF. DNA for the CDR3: TGTGCCAGCAGTTTAAATGGAGGGGCCCAAGAGACCCAGTACTTC.